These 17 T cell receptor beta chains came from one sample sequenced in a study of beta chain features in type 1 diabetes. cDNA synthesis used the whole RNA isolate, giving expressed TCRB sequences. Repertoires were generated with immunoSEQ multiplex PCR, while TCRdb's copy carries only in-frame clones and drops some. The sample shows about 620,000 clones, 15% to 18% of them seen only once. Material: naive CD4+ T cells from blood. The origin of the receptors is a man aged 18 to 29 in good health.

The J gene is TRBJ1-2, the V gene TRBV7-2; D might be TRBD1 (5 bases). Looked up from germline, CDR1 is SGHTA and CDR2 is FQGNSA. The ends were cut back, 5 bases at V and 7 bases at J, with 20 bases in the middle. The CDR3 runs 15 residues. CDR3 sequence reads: CASSQGGWQGAGYTF. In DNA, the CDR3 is TGTGCCAGCAGCCAAGGCGGTTGGCAGGGTGCTGGCTACACCTTC. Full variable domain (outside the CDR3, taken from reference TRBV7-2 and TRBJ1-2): GAGVSQSPSNKVTEKGKDVELRCDPISGHTALYWYRQSLGQGLEFLIYFQGNSAPDKSGLPSDRFSAERTGGSVSTLTIQRTQQEDSAVYLCASSQGGWQGAGYTFGSGTRLTVV.

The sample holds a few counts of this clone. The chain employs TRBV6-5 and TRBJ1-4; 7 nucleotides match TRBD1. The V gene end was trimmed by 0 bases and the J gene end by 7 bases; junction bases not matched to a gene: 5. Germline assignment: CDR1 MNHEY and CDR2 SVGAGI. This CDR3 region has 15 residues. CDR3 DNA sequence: TGTGCCAGCAGTTACTCGACAGGGAGCGGTGAAAAACTGTTTTTT. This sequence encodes CASSYSTGSGEKLFF.

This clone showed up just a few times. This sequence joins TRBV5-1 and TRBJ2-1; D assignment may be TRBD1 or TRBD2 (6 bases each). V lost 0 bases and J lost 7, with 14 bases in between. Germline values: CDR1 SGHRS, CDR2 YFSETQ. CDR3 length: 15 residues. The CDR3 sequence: CASSLGSGGGNEQFF. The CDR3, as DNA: TGCGCCAGCAGCTTGGGTAGCGGAGGGGGTAATGAGCAGTTCTTC.

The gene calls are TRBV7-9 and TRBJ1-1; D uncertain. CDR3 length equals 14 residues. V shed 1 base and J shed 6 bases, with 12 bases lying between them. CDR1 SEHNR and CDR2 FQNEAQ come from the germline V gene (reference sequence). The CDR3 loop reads CASSLESRGPEAFF. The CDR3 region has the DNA TGTGCCAGCAGCTTAGAGAGTAGAGGGCCTGAAGCTTTCTTT.

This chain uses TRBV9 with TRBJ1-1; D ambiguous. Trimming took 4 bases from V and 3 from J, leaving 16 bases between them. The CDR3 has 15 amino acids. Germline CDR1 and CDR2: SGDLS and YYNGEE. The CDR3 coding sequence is TGTGCCAGCAGCCCAAGAGGTGGTTGGGACACTGAAGCTTTCTTT. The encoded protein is CASSPRGGWDTEAFF.

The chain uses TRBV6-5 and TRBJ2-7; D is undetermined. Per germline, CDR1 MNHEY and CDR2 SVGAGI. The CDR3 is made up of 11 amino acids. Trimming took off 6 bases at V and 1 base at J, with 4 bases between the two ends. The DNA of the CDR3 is TGTGCCAGCAGCCGATCCTACGAGCAGTACTTC. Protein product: CASSRSYEQYF.

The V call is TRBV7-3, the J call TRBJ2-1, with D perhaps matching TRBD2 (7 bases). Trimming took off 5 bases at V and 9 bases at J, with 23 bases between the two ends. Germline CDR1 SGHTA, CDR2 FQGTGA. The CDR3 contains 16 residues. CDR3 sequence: CASSPSWDTGGSEQFF. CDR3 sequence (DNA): TGTGCCAGCAGCCCATCGTGGGACACCGGCGGGAGTGAGCAGTTCTTC.

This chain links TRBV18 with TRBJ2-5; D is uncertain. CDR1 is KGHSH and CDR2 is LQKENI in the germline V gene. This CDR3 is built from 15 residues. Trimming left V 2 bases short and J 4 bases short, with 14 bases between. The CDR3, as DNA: TGTGCCAGCTCACCAAACATAGAGGCGGTAGAGACCCAGTACTTC. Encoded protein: CASSPNIEAVETQYF. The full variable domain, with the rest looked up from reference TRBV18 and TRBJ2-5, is NAGVMQNPRHLVRRRGQEARLRCSPMKGHSHVYWYRQLPEEGLKFMVYLQKENIIDESGMPKERFSAEFPKEGPSILRIQQVVRGDSAAYFCASSPNIEAVETQYFGPGTRLLVL.

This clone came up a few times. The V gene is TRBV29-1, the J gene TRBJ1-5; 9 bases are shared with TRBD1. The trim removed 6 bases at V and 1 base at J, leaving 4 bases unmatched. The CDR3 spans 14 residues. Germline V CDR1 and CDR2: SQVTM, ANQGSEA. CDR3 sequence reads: CSVVQGASNQPQHF. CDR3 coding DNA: TGCAGCGTCGTACAGGGGGCGAGCAATCAGCCCCAGCATTTT.

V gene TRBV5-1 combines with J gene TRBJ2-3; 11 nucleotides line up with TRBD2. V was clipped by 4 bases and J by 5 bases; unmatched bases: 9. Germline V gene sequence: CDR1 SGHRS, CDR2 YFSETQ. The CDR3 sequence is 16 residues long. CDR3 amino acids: CASSGLTSGRGDTQYF. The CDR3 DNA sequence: TGCGCCAGCAGCGGCCTCACTAGCGGGAGAGGAGATACGCAGTATTTT.

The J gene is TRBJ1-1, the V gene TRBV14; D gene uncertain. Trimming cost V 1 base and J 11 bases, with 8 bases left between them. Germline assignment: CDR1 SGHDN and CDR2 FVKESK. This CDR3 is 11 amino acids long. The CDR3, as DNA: TGTGCCAGCAGCCAAGGGAGGGCGGCTTTCTTT. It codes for CASSQGRAAFF.

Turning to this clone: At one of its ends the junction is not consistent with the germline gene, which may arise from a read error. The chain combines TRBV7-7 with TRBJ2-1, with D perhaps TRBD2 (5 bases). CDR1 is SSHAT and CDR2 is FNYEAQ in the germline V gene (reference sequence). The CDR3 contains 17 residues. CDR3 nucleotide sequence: TGTGCTAGCAGCTTAACCCCGCCGGGGAGCTCCTACAATGAGCAGTTCTTC. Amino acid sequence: CASSLTPPGSSYNEQFF.

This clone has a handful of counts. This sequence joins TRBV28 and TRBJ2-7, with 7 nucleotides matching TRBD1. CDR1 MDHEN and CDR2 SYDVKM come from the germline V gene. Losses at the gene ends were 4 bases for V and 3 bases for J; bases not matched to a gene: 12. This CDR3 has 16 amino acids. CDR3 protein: CASSSPGQRLSYEQYF. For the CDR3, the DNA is TGTGCCAGCAGTTCACCGGGACAGAGATTGAGCTACGAGCAGTACTTC.

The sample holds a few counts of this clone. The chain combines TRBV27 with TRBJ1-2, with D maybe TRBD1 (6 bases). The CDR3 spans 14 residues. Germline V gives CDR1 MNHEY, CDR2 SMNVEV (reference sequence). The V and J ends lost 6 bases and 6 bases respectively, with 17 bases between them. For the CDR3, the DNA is TGTGCCAGCAGACGAACAGGGACGATCGATGGCTACACCTTC. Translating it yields CASRRTGTIDGYTF.

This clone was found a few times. CDR3 sequence reads: CASSRGRGDTQYF. As DNA, the CDR3 is TGTGCCAGCAGCAGGGGGCGGGGAGATACGCAGTATTTT. V usage is TRBV7-2 and J usage is TRBJ2-3, with a possible D match to TRBD1 (7 bases). Trimming removed 5 bases from V and 5 bases from J, with 11 bases in between. Germline V CDR1 and CDR2: SGHTA, FQGNSA. CDR3 length: 13 amino acids.

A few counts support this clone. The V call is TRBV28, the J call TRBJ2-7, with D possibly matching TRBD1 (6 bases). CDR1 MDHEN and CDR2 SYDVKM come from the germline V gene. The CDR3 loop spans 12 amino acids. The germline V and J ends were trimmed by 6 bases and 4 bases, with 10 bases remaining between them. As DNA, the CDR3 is TGTGCCAGCAGACAACAGGGTTACGAGCAGTACTTC. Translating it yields CASRQQGYEQYF.

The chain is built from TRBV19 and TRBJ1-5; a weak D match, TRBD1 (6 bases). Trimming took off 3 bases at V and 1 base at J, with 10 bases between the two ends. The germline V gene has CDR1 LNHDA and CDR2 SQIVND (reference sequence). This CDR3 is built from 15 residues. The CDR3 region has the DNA TGTGCCAGTAGTATTGGGGGGGCAAGCAATCAGCCCCAGCATTTT. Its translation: CASSIGGASNQPQHF.